This TCR beta chain was sequenced for a study of shared clonotypes between healthy human individuals. Background on the study: Three plates were used per donor for CD4 naive, three for CD4 memory, two for CD8 naive and one for CD8 memory. Notes on the study in general: Tissues were not sampled, only blood, and their repertoires likely differ. Despite large depth, sorted-subset datasets appeared incompletely sequenced. The study found roughly 5.3% of naive CD4 clonotypes shared across four donors.

Clones were read by immunoSEQ multiplex PCR, and TCRdb kept only the in-frame ones, dropping some. Of about 710,000 clones in the sample, around three quarters were seen once. Points on this clone: Antigen unknown.

Trimming removed 0 bases from V and 0 bases from J, with 11 bases in between. This CDR3 has 16 residues. Germline V lookup: CDR1 PRHDT, CDR2 FYEKMQ (reference sequence). Source material: memory CD4+ T cells sorted from blood. This sample's subset: CD45RA-negative fraction. The V and J genes are TRBV13 and TRBJ1-1; D gene ambiguous. This clonotype originated in a woman in her twenties or thirties in good health. The CDR3 spells CASSLGQVWMNTEAFF. The CDR3 coding sequence is TGTGCCAGCAGCTTAGGGCAGGTATGGATGAACACTGAAGCTTTCTTT. Using reference TRBV13 and TRBJ1-1 for the parts outside the CDR3, the full variable domain is AAGVIQSPRHLIKEKRETATLKCYPIPRHDTVYWYQQGPGQDPQFLISFYEKMQSDKGSIPDRFSAQQFSDYHSELNMSSLELGDSALYFCASSLGQVWMNTEAFFGQGTRLTVV.